This T cell receptor beta chain is drawn from a study of T cells expressing NK-cell markers. Across the study: Sequenced donors, eight in total, included seven who were HCMV-seropositive and one who was seronegative. Study-wide points: The share of CD8+ T cells held by dominant NKG2C+ clonotypes was roughly 1.0-8% in several donors. Researchers report these clonotypes also headed the CD3+CD56-NKG2C+ fraction in several donors. HCMV specificity was not established for the expanded NKG2C+ T cell clones.

CDR3 length: 13 amino acids. CDR1 is SEHNR and CDR2 is FQNEAQ in the germline V gene (reference sequence). One entry per CDR3 protein, without DNA, is what TCRdb gives after re-calling the 5' RACE reads. The ten top clones account for around 4%, within a sample of 500,000 to 700,000 distinct CDR3 sequences. For this clonotype: Its antigen remains unknown.

The sequenced sample was blood T cells: a sorted CD56 or NKG2C T cell subset, CD4+ or CD8+ T cells, or bulk PBMC T cells (not recorded which). The chain couples TRBV7-9 to TRBJ1-5; the D call of TRBD1 rests on TCRdb alone, since no DNA is present to check it. This clonotype was obtained from a man aged 18 to 30 in good health. The CDR3 spells CASSARDRQPQHF.